These T cell receptor beta chains were read from a single sample in a study of shared clonotypes between healthy human individuals. This table comes from immunoSEQ multiplex PCR, and its TCRdb copy is limited to in-frame clones, with some not included. The table records about 2.1 million clones, roughly 91% of them present only once. Source material: naive CD8+ T cells from PBMCs. The receptors come from a man between 18 and 29 years old in good health. Some clones in this sample may be carry-over from other donors' samples. CDR3s include the opening cysteine and the closing phenylalanine or tryptophan. D genes are given only for firm matches. Part of the rows lack a size; the others show once, few, many or a class for expanded clones.

D gene: NA
J gene: TRBJ2-1
clone size: NA
V gene: TRBV29-1
CDR3 DNA: TGCAGCGTTGAAGGCTTGGCGGGACAATCCTACAATGAGCAGTTCTTC
CDR3 protein: CSVEGLAGQSYNEQFF

D gene: NA
J gene: TRBJ2-1
clone size: NA
V gene: TRBV11-2
CDR3 DNA: TGTGCCAGCAGCTTACCCAATGAGCAGTTCTTC
CDR3 protein: CASSLPNEQFF

D gene: TRBD2
J gene: TRBJ2-7
clone size: NA
V gene: TRBV27
CDR3 DNA: TGTGCCAGCAGTTCCGTGGGGGGGATGGACGAGCAGTACTTC
CDR3 protein: CASSSVGGMDEQYF

D gene: NA
J gene: TRBJ1-2
clone size: few
V gene: TRBV29-1
CDR3 DNA: TGCAGCGTCCTTGACTACACCTTC
CDR3 protein: CSVLDYTF

D gene: NA
J gene: TRBJ2-7
clone size: NA
V gene: TRBV6-6
CDR3 DNA: TGTGCCAGCAGCCTTCGACTAGAATCCTCCTACGAGCAGTACTTC
CDR3 protein: CASSLRLESSYEQYF

D gene: NA
J gene: TRBJ2-7
clone size: NA
V gene: TRBV28
CDR3 DNA: TGTGCCAGCAGTAAAGGACTGGGCATCTACGAGCAGTACTTC
CDR3 protein: CASSKGLGIYEQYF

D gene: TRBD2
J gene: TRBJ2-2
clone size: NA
V gene: TRBV5-4
CDR3 DNA: TGTGCCAGCAGCCCAGGACTAGCGGGAGGGAGGAGTCGGGAGCTGTTTTTT
CDR3 protein: CASSPGLAGGRSRELFF

D gene: NA
J gene: TRBJ1-5
clone size: NA
V gene: TRBV27
CDR3 DNA: TGTGCCAGCAGTCCACTGGCCCTCAGGGGCCCTTTAAATCAGCCCCAGCATTTT
CDR3 protein: CASSPLALRGPLNQPQHF

D gene: TRBD1
J gene: TRBJ2-7
clone size: NA
V gene: TRBV4-1
CDR3 DNA: TGCGCCAGCAGCCCTTCATCCGGGACAGGGAACGAGCAGTACTTC
CDR3 protein: CASSPSSGTGNEQYF

D gene: NA
J gene: TRBJ2-1
clone size: NA
V gene: TRBV4-1
CDR3 DNA: TGCGCCAGCAGCCAAGAGCCCCTAGCATTTGTTCCCTACAATGAGCAGTTCTTC
CDR3 protein: CASSQEPLAFVPYNEQFF

D gene: NA
J gene: TRBJ2-7
clone size: NA
V gene: TRBV27
CDR3 DNA: TGTGCCAGCAGTTTAAGGGGTGTCCCCTACGAGCAGTACTTC
CDR3 protein: CASSLRGVPYEQYF

D gene: NA
J gene: TRBJ1-1
clone size: NA
V gene: TRBV29-1
CDR3 DNA: TGCAGCGTTGAACCTAGGGCAGGGGAAACCTACACTGAAGCTTTCTTT
CDR3 protein: CSVEPRAGETYTEAFF

D gene: TRBD1
J gene: TRBJ1-2
clone size: NA
V gene: TRBV29-1
CDR3 DNA: TGCAGCGTCACAGGGGGCGCTTTGGGCTACACCTTC
CDR3 protein: CSVTGGALGYTF

D gene: NA
J gene: TRBJ1-1
clone size: NA
V gene: TRBV5-1
CDR3 DNA: TGCGCCAGCAGCTTTGGAAGGGGGGAGACTGAAGCTTTCTTT
CDR3 protein: CASSFGRGETEAFF

D gene: NA
J gene: TRBJ1-5
clone size: NA
V gene: TRBV4-1
CDR3 DNA: TGCGCCAGCAGCCAACCTCTGGGGGGGGCAAGCAATCAGCCCCAGCATTTT
CDR3 protein: CASSQPLGGASNQPQHF

D gene: NA
J gene: TRBJ2-4
clone size: NA
V gene: TRBV7-9
CDR3 DNA: TGTGCCAGCAGCTTAGAGGCCTCCCAAAACATTCAGTACTTC
CDR3 protein: CASSLEASQNIQYF

D gene: TRBD1
J gene: TRBJ2-7
clone size: NA
V gene: TRBV7-6
CDR3 DNA: TGTGCCAGCAGCTTGGACAGGGACAGGAGCTCCTACGAGCAGTACTTC
CDR3 protein: CASSLDRDRSSYEQYF

D gene: NA
J gene: TRBJ1-5
clone size: NA
V gene: TRBV28
CDR3 DNA: TGTGCCAGCAGGGACAGCCATAGCAATCAGCCCCAGCATTTT
CDR3 protein: CASRDSHSNQPQHF

D gene: NA
J gene: TRBJ2-7
clone size: NA
V gene: TRBV7-9
CDR3 DNA: TGTGCCAGCCGACCGGGGGTAATAGGCGAGCAGTACTTC
CDR3 protein: CASRPGVIGEQYF